This T cell receptor beta chain emerged from a study of cytomegalovirus exposure and HLA in healthy donors. The table came from immunoSEQ multiplex PCR; TCRdb's copy has only in-frame clones and leaves some out. Seen here are 55,000 to 70,000 clones, roughly nine tenths observed once, and the top ten hold approximately 2%. Study-wide results and limits: The tendency of first-cohort TCR clusters to co-occur in the 120 validation repertoires was identified by a subsequent analysis. Most TCR sequences proved rare, with some public TCRs found in many donors. Researchers catalogued roughly 150 TCR beta chains as cytomegalovirus-associated.

V lost 9 bases to trimming and J lost 0 bases, with 15 bases between them. Germline V gives CDR1 LNHDA, CDR2 SQIVND (reference sequence). This CDR3 has 15 amino acids. The donors were members of the validation cohort comprising about 120 subjects, separate from the roughly 730-subject first cohort. This clone has just one count. Its antigen is not known. This receptor was obtained from a woman aged 25 to 39 in good health and CMV-seronegative. The V call is TRBV19, the J call TRBJ1-5; unclear D gene. The specimen sequenced was PBMCs. CDR3 nucleotides: TGTGCCAGCAAAATACGGGGATATAGCAATCAGCCCCAGCATTTT. It is translated as CASKIRGYSNQPQHF.